This T cell receptor (beta chain) was observed in a study of T cell clones after liver transplantation (dated 2019 in TCRdb). Some background on the complete study: The samples were obtained from ITN030ST, a randomized trial that attempted immunosuppression withdrawal within 2 years after liver transplantation. Donor-reactive T cell clones were identified by TCRbeta sequencing after a pre-transplant mixed lymphocyte reaction and then tracked in post-transplant blood. As an antigen-independent comparator for the donor-reactive sequences, third party-reactive TCRbeta sequences from pre-transplant MLRs were identified as well. Three of the eight recipients were HCV-positive; the others were transplanted for non-autoimmune, non-viral indications. Until randomization at 12-24 months post-transplant, subjects were given standard immunosuppression, with no induction therapy. To count as tolerant, a recipient had to stay completely off immunosuppression for at least one year without liver enzymes climbing beyond twice the upper limit of normal. Blood samples were collected pre-transplant, then pre-randomization ahead of withdrawal, and finally post-randomization once withdrawal had either been completed or failed. The studied cohort comprised 8 liver transplant recipients, 3 classified as tolerant and 5 as non-tolerant.

Thawed unstimulated PBMCs were stained for CD3, CD4 and CD8 and FACS-sorted into CD3+CD4+ and CD3+CD8+ populations. All 8 studied subjects were randomized to immunosuppression withdrawal. The Qiagen DNeasy Blood and Tissue Kit was used for isolation of genomic DNA. About this clone: Which antigen it targets is not known. Base quality data are lacking; no much larger clone is found one base away.

Study-wide conclusions, independent of this receptor: The conclusions were considered preliminary, being limited by small, heterogeneous patient numbers and non-standardized post-transplant time points. The decline in donor-reactive sequences exceeded the decline in third party-reactive sequences, suggesting partial antigen-specific deletion that was unrelated to withdrawal success. Low numbers of available donor cells limited the measurable donor-reactive repertoire in two subjects. When repertoire turnover was accounted for, significantly reduced detection of donor-reactive sequences was found in 7 of 8 subjects for CD4 and in 8 of 8 subjects for CD8. Since no allograft tissue specimens were available, donor-reactive T cells may have migrated into the graft instead of being deleted. In 5 of 8 subjects, regardless of tolerance or HCV status, circulating donor-reactive CD4 TCRbeta sequences dropped significantly post-transplant.

Using immunoSEQ, frozen genomic DNA was subjected to high-throughput TCRbeta CDR3 sequencing, a process that included PCR amplification, mapping, bias correction and internal controls. As for how the authors treated the data: Only productive rearrangements were retained, with each unique TCRbeta sequence defined by its CDR3 nucleotide sequence together with its V and J gene. A sequence counted as donor-reactive only if the sequence showed at least 5-fold expansion in CFSE-low cells compared with unstimulated pre-transplant cells and had a frequency of at least 0.01%. Minimum frequency thresholds were set for each subject based on the unstimulated sample with the lowest template count, ensuring at least 90% detection power. Jensen-Shannon divergence between the top 1000 TCRbeta sequences post- versus pre-transplant served as the measure of repertoire turnover. Two-sided Fisher's exact tests were used to test for changes in the detection of donor-reactive sequences. TCRdb stores this immuneACCESS table with in-frame sequences only. Part of the clones is absent; in the studies checked, under half of the shortfall reflects unresolved V genes, and no reason is known for the rest. That table gives V, J and clone size, and the DNA gave D and trimming. The sample profile shows around 100,000 clones; under 90% of them were found once. The biggest ten clones account for about 3% of the sample.

CDR1 LNHDA and CDR2 SQIVND were looked up in the germline V gene (reference sequence). The CDR3 goes from the cysteine to the phenylalanine over 17 residues. The only DNA kept is the CDR3, 51 bases in frame from the first base. Trimming takes 3 bases off V and 2 bases off J; junction bases not matched to a gene: 8. The receptor comes from a human patient who received a liver transplant. In transplant recipients, some T cells may be of donor rather than host origin. Recombination linked TRBV19 to TRBJ1-5, with TRBD1 matching 9 junction bases. Sequencing used CD4+ T cells from blood, obtained approximately 43 months after liver transplant. This receptor carries the CDR3 CASSIYGGQGGNQPQHF. DNA sequence: TGTGCCAGTAGTATCTACGGGGGACAGGGAGGCAATCAGCCCCAGCATTTT.